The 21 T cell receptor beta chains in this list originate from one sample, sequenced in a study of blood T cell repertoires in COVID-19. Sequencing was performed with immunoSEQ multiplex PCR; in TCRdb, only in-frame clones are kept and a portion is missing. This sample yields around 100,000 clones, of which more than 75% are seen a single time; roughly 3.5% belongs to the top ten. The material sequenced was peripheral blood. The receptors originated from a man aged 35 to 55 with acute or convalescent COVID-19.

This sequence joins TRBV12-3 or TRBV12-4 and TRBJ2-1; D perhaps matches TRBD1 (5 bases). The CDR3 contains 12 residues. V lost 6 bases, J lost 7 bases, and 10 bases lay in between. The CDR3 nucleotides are TGTGCCAGCAGAAAAGGGGTAAATGAGCAGTTCTTC. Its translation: CASRKGVNEQFF.

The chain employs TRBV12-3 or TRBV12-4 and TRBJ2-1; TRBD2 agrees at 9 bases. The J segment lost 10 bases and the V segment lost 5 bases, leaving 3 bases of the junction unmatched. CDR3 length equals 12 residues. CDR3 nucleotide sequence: TGTGCCAGCAGTAGACTAGCGGAAGAGCAGTTCTTC. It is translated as CASSRLAEEQFF.

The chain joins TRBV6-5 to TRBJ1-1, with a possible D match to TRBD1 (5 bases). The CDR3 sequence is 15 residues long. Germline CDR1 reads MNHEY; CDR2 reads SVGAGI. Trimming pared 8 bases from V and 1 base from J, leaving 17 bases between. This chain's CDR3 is CASQKAGSSNTEAFF. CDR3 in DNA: TGTGCCAGCCAGAAGGCAGGGTCGTCGAACACTGAAGCTTTCTTT.

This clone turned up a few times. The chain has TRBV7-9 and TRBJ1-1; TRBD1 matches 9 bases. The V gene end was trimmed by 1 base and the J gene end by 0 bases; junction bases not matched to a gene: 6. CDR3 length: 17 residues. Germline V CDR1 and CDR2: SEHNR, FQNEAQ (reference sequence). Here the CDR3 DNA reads TGTGCCAGCAGCTTAGGTTTACAGGGGGCCCTGAACACTGAAGCTTTCTTT. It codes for CASSLGLQGALNTEAFF.

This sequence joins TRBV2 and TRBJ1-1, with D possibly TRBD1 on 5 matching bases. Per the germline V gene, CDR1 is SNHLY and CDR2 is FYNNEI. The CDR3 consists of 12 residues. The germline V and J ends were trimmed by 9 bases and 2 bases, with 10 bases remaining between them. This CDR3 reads CASGGLNTEAFF. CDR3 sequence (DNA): TGTGCCAGTGGGGGGTTAAACACTGAAGCTTTCTTT.

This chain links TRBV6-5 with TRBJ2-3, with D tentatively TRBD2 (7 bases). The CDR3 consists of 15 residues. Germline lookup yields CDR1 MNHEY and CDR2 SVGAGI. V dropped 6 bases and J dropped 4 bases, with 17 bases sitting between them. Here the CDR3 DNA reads TGTGCCAGCAGCCCAAGGGGGGGCTCGGCAGATACGCAGTATTTT. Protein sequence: CASSPRGGSADTQYF.

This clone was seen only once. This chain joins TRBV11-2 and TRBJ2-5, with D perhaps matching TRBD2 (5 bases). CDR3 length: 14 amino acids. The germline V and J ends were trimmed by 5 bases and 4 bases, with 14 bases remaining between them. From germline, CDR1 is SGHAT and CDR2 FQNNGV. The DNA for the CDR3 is TGTGCCAGCAGCCCTATCGGGGTAGTAGAGACCCAGTACTTC. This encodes CASSPIGVVETQYF.

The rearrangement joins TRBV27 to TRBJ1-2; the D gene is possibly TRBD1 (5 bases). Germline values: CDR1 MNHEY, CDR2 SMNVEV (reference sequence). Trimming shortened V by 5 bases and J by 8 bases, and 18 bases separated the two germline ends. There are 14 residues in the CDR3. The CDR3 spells CASSPNAGFGGYTF. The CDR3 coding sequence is TGTGCCAGCAGTCCTAATGCAGGGTTCGGCGGCTACACCTTC.

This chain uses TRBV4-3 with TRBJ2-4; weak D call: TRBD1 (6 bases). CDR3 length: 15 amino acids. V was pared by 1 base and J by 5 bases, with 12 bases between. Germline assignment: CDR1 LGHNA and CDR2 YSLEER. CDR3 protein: CASSQGYRDQNIQYF. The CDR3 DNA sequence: TGCGCCAGCAGCCAAGGGTACAGGGACCAAAACATTCAGTACTTC.

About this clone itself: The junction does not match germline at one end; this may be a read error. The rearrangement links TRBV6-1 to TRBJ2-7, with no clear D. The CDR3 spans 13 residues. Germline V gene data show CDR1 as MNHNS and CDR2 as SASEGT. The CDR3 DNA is TGTGCCAGCAGAGAAGGAGTCCACTACGAGCAGTACTTC. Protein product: CASREGVHYEQYF.

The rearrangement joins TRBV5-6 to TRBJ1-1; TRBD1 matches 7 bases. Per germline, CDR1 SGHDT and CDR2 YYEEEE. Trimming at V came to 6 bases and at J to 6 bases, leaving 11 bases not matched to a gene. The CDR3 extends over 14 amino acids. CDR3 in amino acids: CASKRGLDRPEAFF. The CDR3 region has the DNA TGTGCCAGCAAGCGAGGCCTGGACAGGCCTGAAGCTTTCTTT.

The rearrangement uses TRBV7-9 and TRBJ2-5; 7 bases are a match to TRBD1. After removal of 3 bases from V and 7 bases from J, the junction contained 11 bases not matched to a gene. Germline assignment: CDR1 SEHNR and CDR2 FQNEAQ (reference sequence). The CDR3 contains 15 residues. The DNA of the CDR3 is TGTGCCAGCAGCTTCGACAGGGTAGGAGTTGGGACCCAGTACTTC. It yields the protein CASSFDRVGVGTQYF.

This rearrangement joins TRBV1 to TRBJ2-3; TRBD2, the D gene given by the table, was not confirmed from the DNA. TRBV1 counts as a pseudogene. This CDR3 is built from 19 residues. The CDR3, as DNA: TGCACCAGCAGCCAAGATCTGAGAGCGGAAACTAGCGGCGCAGATACGCAGTATTTT. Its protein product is CTSSQDLRAETSGADTQYF.

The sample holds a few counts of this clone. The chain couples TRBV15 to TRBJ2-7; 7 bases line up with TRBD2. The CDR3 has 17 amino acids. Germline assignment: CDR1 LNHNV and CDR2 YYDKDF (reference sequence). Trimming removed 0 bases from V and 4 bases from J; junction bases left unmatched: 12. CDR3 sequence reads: CATSRDAGRGGAYEQYF. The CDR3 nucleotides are TGTGCCACCAGCAGAGATGCAGGGCGCGGGGGAGCTTACGAGCAGTACTTC.

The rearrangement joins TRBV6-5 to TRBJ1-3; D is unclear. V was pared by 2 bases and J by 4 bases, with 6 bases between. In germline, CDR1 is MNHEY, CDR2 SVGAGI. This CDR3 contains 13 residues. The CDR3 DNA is TGTGCCAGCAGTTACGGCGGAGGAAACACCATATATTTT. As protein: CASSYGGGNTIYF.

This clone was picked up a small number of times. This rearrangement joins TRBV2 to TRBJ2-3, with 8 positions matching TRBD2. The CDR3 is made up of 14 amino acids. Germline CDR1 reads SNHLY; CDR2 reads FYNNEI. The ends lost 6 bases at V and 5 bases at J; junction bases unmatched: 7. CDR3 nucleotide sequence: TGTGCCAGCAGCGGGGGGGCCGAGGGAGATACGCAGTATTTT. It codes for CASSGGAEGDTQYF.

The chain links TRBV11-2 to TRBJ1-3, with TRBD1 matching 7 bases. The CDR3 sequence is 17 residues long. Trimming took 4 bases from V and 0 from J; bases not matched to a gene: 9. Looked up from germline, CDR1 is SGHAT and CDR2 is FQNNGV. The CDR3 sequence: CASSSFRDRTSGNTIYF. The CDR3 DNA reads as TGTGCCAGCAGCTCCTTCCGGGACAGAACCTCTGGAAACACCATATATTTT.

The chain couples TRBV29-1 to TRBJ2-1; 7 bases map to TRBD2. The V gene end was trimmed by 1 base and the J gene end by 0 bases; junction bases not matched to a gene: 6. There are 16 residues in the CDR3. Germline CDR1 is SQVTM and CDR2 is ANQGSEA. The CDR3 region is CSVEGGAGSSYNEQFF. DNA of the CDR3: TGCAGCGTTGAAGGCGGAGCGGGGAGCTCCTACAATGAGCAGTTCTTC.

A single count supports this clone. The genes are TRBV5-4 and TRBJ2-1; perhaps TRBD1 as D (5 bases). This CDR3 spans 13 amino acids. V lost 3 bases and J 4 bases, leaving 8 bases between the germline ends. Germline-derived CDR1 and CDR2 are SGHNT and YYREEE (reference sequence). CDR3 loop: CASSYSGYNEQFF. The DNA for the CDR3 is TGTGCCAGCAGCTATTCAGGGTACAATGAGCAGTTCTTC.

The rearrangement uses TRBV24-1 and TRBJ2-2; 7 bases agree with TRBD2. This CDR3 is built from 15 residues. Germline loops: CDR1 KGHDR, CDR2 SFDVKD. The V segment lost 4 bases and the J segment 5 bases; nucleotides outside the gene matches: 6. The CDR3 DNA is TGTGCCACCAGTGAAGCGGGACTGAGAACCGGGGAGCTGTTTTTT. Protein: CATSEAGLRTGELFF.

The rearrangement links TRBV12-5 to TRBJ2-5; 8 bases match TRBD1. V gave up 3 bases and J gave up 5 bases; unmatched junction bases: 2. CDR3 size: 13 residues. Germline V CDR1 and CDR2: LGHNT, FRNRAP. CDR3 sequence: CASGFRTGETQYF. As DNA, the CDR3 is TGTGCTAGTGGTTTCCGGACAGGGGAGACCCAGTACTTC.